The rows below give T cell receptor beta chains drawn from one sample of a study of human T cells and chemical hapten exposure. From the RACE reads, TCRdb called clonotypes with MiXCR, one entry per CDR3 protein. The data contain around 380,000 distinct CDR3 sequences, around 5% of them singletons. The input for sequencing was whole blood, taken in connection with sensitization to the hapten diphenylcyclopropenone (DPC). All receptors come from a woman aged 45-59 years with alopecia areata. Some clones in this sample may be carry-over from other donors' samples. The CDR3 runs from the conserved cysteine through the conserved F or W. D genes are given only for firm matches. For some rows the clone size is stated as once, few or many, or as a class when expanded; others skip it.

clone_size	cdr3_length	v_call	j_call	d_call	cdr3_aa	cdr3_nt
few	17	TRBV6-2/TRBV6-3	TRBJ2-3	TRBD2	CASSYSRLAGSTDTQYF	TGTGCCAGCAGTTACTCAAGACTAGCGGGATCCACAGATACGCAGTATTTT
NA	15	TRBV6-1	TRBJ1-4	NA	CASSGQVTTNEKLFF	TGTGCCAGCAGTGGACAGGTTACAACTAATGAAAAACTGTTTTTT
few	15	TRBV4-3	TRBJ2-3	NA	CASSQEPWGTDTQYF	TGCGCCAGCAGCCAAGAGCCGTGGGGGACAGATACGCAGTATTTT
many	12	TRBV3-1	TRBJ2-5	NA	CASSPRDETQYF	TGTGCCAGCAGCCCAAGGGATGAGACCCAGTACTTC
NA	19	TRBV20-1	TRBJ2-7	TRBD2	CSASPLPGLAGIGPYEQYF	TGCAGTGCTAGCCCACTTCCGGGACTAGCGGGTATCGGACCCTACGAGCAGTACTTC
many	15	TRBV6-1	TRBJ2-3	NA	CASSVQGSSTDTQYF	TGTGCCAGCAGTGTTCAAGGGTCTAGCACAGATACGCAGTATTTT
NA	15	TRBV2	TRBJ1-2	TRBD1	CASSEAIRTGEGYTF	TGTGCCAGCAGTGAAGCAATACGGACAGGGGAGGGCTACACCTTC
many	14	TRBV6-1	TRBJ2-3	NA	CASSEGQGADTQYF	TGTGCCAGCAGTGAAGGGCAGGGCGCAGATACGCAGTATTTT
NA	13	TRBV2	TRBJ2-7	NA	CASSVLSSYEQYF	TGTGCCAGCAGTGTTCTTTCCTCCTACGAGCAGTACTTC
many	15	TRBV5-1	TRBJ1-2	NA	CASSLAAEEFYGYTF	TGCGCCAGCAGCTTGGCAGCGGAGGAGTTCTATGGCTACACCTTC
many	17	TRBV3-1	TRBJ2-1	TRBD2	CASSQGTGLAGYDEQFF	TGTGCCAGCAGCCAAGGCACAGGGTTAGCGGGGTACGATGAGCAGTTCTTC
many	14	TRBV12-3/TRBV12-4	TRBJ1-4	NA	CASSFGGGSEKLFF	TGTGCCAGCAGTTTTGGGGGGGGCTCGGAAAAACTGTTTTTT
few	15	TRBV11-1	TRBJ2-3	NA	CASRSALTHTDTQYF	TGTGCCAGCAGGTCGGCCCTCACCCACACAGATACGCAGTATTTT
few	15	TRBV24-1	TRBJ2-3	NA	CATSVTVRDTDTQYF	TGTGCCACCAGTGTCACGGTCAGGGACACAGATACGCAGTATTTT
NA	14	TRBV29-1	TRBJ1-5	TRBD1	CSVRQGGSNQPQHF	TGCAGCGTCCGACAGGGAGGAAGCAATCAGCCCCAGCATTTT
NA	15	TRBV20-1	TRBJ2-3	TRBD2	CSATSAGGGTDTQYF	TGCAGTGCTACGTCGGCGGGAGGGGGGACAGATACGCAGTATTTT
NA	16	TRBV6-2/TRBV6-3	TRBJ2-3	NA	CASSSRATFYTDTQYF	TGTGCCAGCAGTTCCAGGGCCACGTTTTACACAGATACGCAGTATTTT
many	14	TRBV5-1	TRBJ2-5	TRBD2	CASSWGLNQETQYF	TGCGCCAGCAGCTGGGGACTAAACCAAGAGACCCAGTACTTC
NA	15	TRBV16	TRBJ1-2	TRBD1	CASSQTLPGQGTLTF	TGTGCCAGCAGCCAAACCCTCCCGGGACAGGGGACCCTCACCTTC
many	14	TRBV6-1	TRBJ1-5	NA	CASCGGRTNQPQHF	TGTGCCAGCTGCGGGGGACGGACAAATCAGCCCCAGCATTTT
NA	12	TRBV29-1	TRBJ2-5	NA	CSVALASETQYF	TGCAGCGTTGCGCTAGCCTCTGAGACCCAGTACTTC
NA	17	TRBV2	TRBJ1-5	NA	CASSEAGGPLLNQPQHF	TGTGCCAGCAGTGAAGCCGGGGGGCCGCTCCTTAATCAGCCCCAGCATTTT
NA	20	TRBV6-1	TRBJ2-7	NA	CASSTPAPMLAARAGGEQYF	TGTGCCAGCAGTACCCCCGCTCCTATGCTCGCAGCCCGGGCAGGGGGGGAGCAGTACTTC
many	15	TRBV5-1	TRBJ2-3	NA	CASRPSGLPEGTQYF	TGCGCCAGCAGACCCAGCGGGCTACCCGAGGGCACGCAGTATTTT
NA	14	TRBV12-5	TRBJ1-1	NA	CASGLVGANTEAFF	TGTGCTAGTGGTTTGGTCGGAGCGAACACTGAAGCTTTCTTT
many	13	TRBV6-2/TRBV6-3	TRBJ2-3	NA	CASSPGLTDTQYF	TGTGCCAGCAGCCCCGGACTGACAGATACGCAGTATTTT
NA	15	TRBV7-2	TRBJ2-1	TRBD1	CASSLDGTGYNEQFF	TGTGCCAGCAGCTTAGACGGGACAGGTTACAATGAGCAGTTCTTC
many	15	TRBV28	TRBJ2-5	NA	CASSPLGAEEETQYF	TGTGCCAGCAGTCCCCTTGGGGCAGAGGAAGAGACCCAGTACTTC
many	15	TRBV28	TRBJ2-7	NA	CASRPGHVPTYEQYF	TGTGCCAGCAGGCCAGGACACGTCCCGACCTACGAGCAGTACTTC
NA	13	TRBV11-1	TRBJ1-5	TRBD1	CASSLTGESPQHF	TGTGCCAGCAGCCTGACAGGGGAATCTCCCCAGCATTTT
many	14	TRBV29-1	TRBJ2-3	TRBD2	CSVVVGGRSDTQYF	TGCAGCGTTGTTGTCGGCGGGAGGTCGGATACGCAGTATTTT
many	12	TRBV14	TRBJ1-2	NA	CASSQGAKGYTF	TGTGCCAGCAGCCAGGGGGCAAAGGGCTACACCTTC
NA	15	TRBV12-3/TRBV12-4	TRBJ1-1	TRBD1	CASNRDSVMNTEAFF	TGTGCCAGCAATAGGGACAGCGTCATGAACACTGAAGCTTTCTTT
few	19	TRBV20-1	TRBJ2-6	TRBD1	CSAKSWDRMDSSGANVLTF	TGCAGTGCTAAGAGTTGGGACAGGATGGACTCCTCTGGGGCCAACGTCCTGACTTTC
many	14	TRBV29-1	TRBJ1-5	NA	CSVVELGSNQPQHF	TGCAGCGTTGTTGAGCTGGGGAGCAATCAGCCCCAGCATTTT
few	16	TRBV29-1	TRBJ2-3	NA	CSVEGWPRLGTDTQYF	TGCAGCGTTGAAGGATGGCCTAGACTCGGCACAGATACGCAGTATTTT
few	14	TRBV5-6	TRBJ1-5	NA	CASSFRLSNQPQHF	TGTGCCAGCAGCTTTCGGTTGAGCAATCAGCCCCAGCATTTT
NA	14	TRBV5-1	TRBJ2-3	TRBD2	CASKPLAGPDTQYF	TGCGCCAGCAAGCCACTAGCGGGACCAGATACGCAGTATTTT
many	13	TRBV29-1	TRBJ2-7	TRBD1	CSVRQGDGGEQYF	TGCAGCGTCAGACAGGGGGACGGCGGGGAGCAGTACTTC
many	16	TRBV18	TRBJ1-3	NA	CASSPLVPTSGNTIYF	TGTGCCAGCTCACCGCTGGTCCCTACCTCTGGAAACACCATATATTTT
few	16	TRBV7-9	TRBJ1-1	NA	CASSTPHGELNTEAFF	TGTGCCAGCAGCACCCCTCACGGTGAATTGAATACTGAAGCTTTCTTT
many	14	TRBV12-3/TRBV12-4	TRBJ1-1	NA	CASSLAPGGREAFF	TGTGCCAGCAGTTTAGCTCCGGGAGGCCGTGAAGCTTTCTTT
few	13	TRBV27	TRBJ2-7	NA	CASKPDTSYEQYF	TGTGCCAGCAAACCGGACACCTCCTACGAGCAGTACTTC
once	14	TRBV20-1	TRBJ1-5	TRBD1	CSVRSGGGYQPQHF	TGCAGTGTTCGATCAGGGGGCGGATATCAGCCCCAGCATTTT
many	13	TRBV29-1	TRBJ2-3	NA	CSLLRGGTDTQYF	TGCAGCCTCCTTCGCGGGGGCACAGATACGCAGTATTTT
many	13	TRBV30	TRBJ2-3	NA	CAWCPGLSDTQYF	TGTGCCTGGTGCCCTGGGCTTTCAGATACGCAGTATTTT
NA	17	TRBV5-6	TRBJ2-6	TRBD1	CASSSGQAYSGANVLTF	TGTGCCAGCAGCTCGGGACAGGCGTACTCTGGGGCCAACGTCCTGACTTTC
NA	17	TRBV6-1	TRBJ1-5	NA	CASSGPGVRASNQPQHF	TGTGCCAGCAGTGGGCCCGGGGTAAGGGCCAGCAATCAGCCCCAGCATTTT
many	15	TRBV18	TRBJ1-1	NA	CASSSYWGDNTEAFF	TGTGCCAGCTCAAGCTACTGGGGAGATAACACTGAAGCTTTCTTT
many	15	TRBV27	TRBJ2-7	TRBD1	CASSATGTGLREQYF	TGTGCCAGCAGTGCAACCGGGACAGGTCTGCGCGAGCAGTACTTC
many	14	TRBV6-2/TRBV6-3	TRBJ2-3	NA	CASSYSTFTDTQYF	TGTGCCAGCAGTTATAGCACCTTCACAGATACGCAGTATTTT
few	14	TRBV2	TRBJ1-4	NA	CASSEKGTNEKLFF	TGTGCCAGCAGTGAAAAGGGTACTAATGAAAAACTGTTTTTT
NA	15	TRBV6-5	TRBJ2-1	TRBD1	CASSYYRGSYNEQFF	TGTGCCAGCAGTTACTACAGGGGGTCCTACAATGAGCAGTTCTTC
NA	18	TRBV28	TRBJ2-1	NA	CASSGDPALAYSYNEQFF	TGTGCCAGCAGTGGCGACCCCGCACTAGCTTACTCCTACAATGAGCAGTTCTTC
many	13	TRBV29-1	TRBJ1-1	NA	CSVEGRANAEAFF	TGCAGCGTTGAAGGCAGGGCGAACGCTGAAGCTTTCTTT